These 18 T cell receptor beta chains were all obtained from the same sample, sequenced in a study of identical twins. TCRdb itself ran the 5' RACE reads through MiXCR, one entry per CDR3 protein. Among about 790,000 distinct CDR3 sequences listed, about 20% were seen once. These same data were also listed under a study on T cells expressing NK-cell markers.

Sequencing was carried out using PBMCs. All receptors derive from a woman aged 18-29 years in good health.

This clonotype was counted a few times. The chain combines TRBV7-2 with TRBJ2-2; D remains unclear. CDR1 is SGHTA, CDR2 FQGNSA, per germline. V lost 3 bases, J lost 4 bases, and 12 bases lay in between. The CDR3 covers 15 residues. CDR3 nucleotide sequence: TGTGCCAGCAGCTTTCCGACTGGAAGCACCGGGGAGCTGTTTTTT. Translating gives CASSFPTGSTGELFF.

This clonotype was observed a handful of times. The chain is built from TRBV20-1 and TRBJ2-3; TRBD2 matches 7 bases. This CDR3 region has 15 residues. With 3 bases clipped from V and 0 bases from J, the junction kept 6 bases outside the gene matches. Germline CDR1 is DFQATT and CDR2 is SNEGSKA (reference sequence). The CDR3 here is CSARAWGGSTDTQYF. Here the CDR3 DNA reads TGCAGTGCTAGGGCCTGGGGGGGGAGCACAGATACGCAGTATTTT.

The CDR3 DNA reads TGTGCCAGCAGCCCTGGCTCGGGACGGCGCACAGATACGCAGTATTTT. Its protein is CASSPGSGRRTDTQYF. The rearrangement joins TRBV9 to TRBJ2-3; the D gene could be TRBD1 or TRBD2 (5 bases each). CDR1 SGDLS and CDR2 YYNGEE come from the germline V gene. Trimming cost V 4 bases and J 1 base, with 16 bases left between them. This CDR3 spans 16 amino acids.

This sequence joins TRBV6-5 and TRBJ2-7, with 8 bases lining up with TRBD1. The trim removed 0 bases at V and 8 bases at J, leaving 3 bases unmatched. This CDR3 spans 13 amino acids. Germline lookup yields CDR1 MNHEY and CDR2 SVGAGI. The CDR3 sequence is CASSYSDRAQQYF. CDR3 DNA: TGTGCCAGCAGTTACTCGGACAGGGCACAGCAGTACTTC.

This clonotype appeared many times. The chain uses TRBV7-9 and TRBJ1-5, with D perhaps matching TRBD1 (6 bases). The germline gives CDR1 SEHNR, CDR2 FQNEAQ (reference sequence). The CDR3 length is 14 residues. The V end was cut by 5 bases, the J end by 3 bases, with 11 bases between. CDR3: CASSPSGDNQPQHF. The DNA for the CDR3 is TGTGCCAGCAGCCCTTCAGGGGACAATCAGCCCCAGCATTTT.

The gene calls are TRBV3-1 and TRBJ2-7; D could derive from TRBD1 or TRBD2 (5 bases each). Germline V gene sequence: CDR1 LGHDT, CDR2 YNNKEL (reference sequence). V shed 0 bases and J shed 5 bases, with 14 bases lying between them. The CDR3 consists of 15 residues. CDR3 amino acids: CASSQEVTGANEQYF. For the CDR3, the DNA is TGTGCCAGCAGCCAAGAAGTCACCGGGGCAAACGAGCAGTACTTC.

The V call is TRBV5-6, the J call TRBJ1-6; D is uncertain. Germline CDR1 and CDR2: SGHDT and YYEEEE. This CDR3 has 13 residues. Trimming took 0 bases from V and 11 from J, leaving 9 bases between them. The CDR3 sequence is CASSLEARAPLHF. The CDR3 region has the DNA TGTGCCAGCAGCTTGGAAGCCCGAGCACCCCTCCACTTT. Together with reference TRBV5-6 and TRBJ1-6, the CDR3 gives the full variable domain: DAGVTQSPTHLIKTRGQQVTLRCSPKSGHDTVSWYQQALGQGPQFIFQYYEEEERQRGNFPDRFSGHQFPNYSSELNVNALLLGDSALYLCASSLEARAPLHFGNGTRLTVT.

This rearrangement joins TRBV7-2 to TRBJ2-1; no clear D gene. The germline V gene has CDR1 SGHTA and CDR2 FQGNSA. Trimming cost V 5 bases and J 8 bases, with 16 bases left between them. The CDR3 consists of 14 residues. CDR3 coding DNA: TGTGCCAGCAGCCGTCTCCTACATGGGGATGAGCAGTTCTTC. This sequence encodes CASSRLLHGDEQFF. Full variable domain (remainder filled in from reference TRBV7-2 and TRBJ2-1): GAGVSQSPSNKVTEKGKDVELRCDPISGHTALYWYRQSLGQGLEFLIYFQGNSAPDKSGLPSDRFSAERTGGSVSTLTIQRTQQEDSAVYLCASSRLLHGDEQFFGPGTRLTVL.

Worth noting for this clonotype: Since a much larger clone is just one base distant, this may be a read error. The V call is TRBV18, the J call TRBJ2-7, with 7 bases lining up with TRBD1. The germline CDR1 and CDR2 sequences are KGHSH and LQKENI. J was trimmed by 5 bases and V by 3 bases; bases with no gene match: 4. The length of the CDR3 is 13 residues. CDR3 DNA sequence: TGTGCCAGCTCACCGGGACAGAACAACGAGCAGTACTTC. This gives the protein CASSPGQNNEQYF.

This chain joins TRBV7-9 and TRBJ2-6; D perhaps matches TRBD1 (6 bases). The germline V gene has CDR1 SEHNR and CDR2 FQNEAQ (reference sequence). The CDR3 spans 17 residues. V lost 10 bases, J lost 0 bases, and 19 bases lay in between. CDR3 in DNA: TGTGCCATCGGCCCATCAGGGGCCAGCTCTGGGGCCAACGTCCTGACTTTC. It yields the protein CAIGPSGASSGANVLTF.

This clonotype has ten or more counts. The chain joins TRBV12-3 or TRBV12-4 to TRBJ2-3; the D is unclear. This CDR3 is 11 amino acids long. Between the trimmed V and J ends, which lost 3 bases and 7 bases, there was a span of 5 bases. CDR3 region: CASSFRYTQYF. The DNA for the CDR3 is TGTGCCAGCAGTTTCAGGTATACGCAGTATTTT.

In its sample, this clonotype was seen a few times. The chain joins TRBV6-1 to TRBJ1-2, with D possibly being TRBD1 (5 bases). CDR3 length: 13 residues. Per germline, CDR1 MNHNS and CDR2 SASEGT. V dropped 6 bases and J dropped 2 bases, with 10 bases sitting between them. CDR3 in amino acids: CASRQDGNYGYTF. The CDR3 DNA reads TGTGCCAGCAGACAGGACGGGAACTATGGCTACACCTTC.

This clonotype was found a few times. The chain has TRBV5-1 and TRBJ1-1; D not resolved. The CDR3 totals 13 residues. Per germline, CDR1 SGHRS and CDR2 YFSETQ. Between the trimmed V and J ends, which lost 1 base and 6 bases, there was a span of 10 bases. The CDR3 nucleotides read TGCGCCAGCAGCTTGCATGTGGGTCCTGAAGCTTTCTTT. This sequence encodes CASSLHVGPEAFF.

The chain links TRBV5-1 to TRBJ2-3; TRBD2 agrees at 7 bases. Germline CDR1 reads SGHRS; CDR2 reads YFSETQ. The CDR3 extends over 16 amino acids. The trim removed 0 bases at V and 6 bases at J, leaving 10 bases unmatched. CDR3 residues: CASSLGLAGSQDTQYF. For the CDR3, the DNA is TGCGCCAGCAGCTTGGGACTAGCCGGATCACAGGATACGCAGTATTTT.

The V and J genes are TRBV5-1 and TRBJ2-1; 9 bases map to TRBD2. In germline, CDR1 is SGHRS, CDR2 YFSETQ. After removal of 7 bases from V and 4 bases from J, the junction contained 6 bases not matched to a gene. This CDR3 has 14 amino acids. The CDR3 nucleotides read TGCGCCAGCGGTCTAGCGGGGCAGTACAATGAGCAGTTCTTC. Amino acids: CASGLAGQYNEQFF.

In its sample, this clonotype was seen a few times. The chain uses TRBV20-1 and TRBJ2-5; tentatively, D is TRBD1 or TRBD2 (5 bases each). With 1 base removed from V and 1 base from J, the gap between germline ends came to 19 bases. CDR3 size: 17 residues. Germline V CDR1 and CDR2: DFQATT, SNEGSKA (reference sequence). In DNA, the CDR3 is TGCAGTGCTAGAGTGCCTTACGAGGGACCGATCCAAGAGACCCAGTACTTC. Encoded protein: CSARVPYEGPIQETQYF.

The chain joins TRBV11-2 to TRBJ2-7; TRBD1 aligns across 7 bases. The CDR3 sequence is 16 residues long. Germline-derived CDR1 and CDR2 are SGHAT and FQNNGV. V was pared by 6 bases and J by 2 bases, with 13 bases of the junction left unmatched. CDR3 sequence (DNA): TGTGCCAGCAGGTCGGTTCGGGACAGTGGGGCCTACGAGCAGTACTTC. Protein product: CASRSVRDSGAYEQYF. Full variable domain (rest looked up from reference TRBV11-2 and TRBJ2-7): EAGVAQSPRYKIIEKRQSVAFWCNPISGHATLYWYQQILGQGPKLLIQFQNNGVVDDSQLPKDRFSAERLKGVDSTLKIQPAKLEDSAVYLCASRSVRDSGAYEQYFGPGTRLTVT.

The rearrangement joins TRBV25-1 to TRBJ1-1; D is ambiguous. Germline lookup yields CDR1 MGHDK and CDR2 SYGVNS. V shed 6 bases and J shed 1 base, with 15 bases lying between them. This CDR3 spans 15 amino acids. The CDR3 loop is CASSPVGKGNTEAFF. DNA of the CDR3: TGTGCCAGCAGCCCCGTTGGTAAGGGGAACACTGAAGCTTTCTTT.